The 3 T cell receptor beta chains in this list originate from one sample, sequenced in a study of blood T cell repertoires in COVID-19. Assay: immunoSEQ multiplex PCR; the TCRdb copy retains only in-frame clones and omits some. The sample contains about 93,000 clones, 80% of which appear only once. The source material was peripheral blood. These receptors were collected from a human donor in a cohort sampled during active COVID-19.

This chain's CDR3 is CASSSRLAGGNEQFF. In DNA form, the CDR3 reads TGTGCCAGCAGCTCCCGACTAGCGGGAGGGAATGAGCAGTTCTTC. The chain is built from TRBV7-3 and TRBJ2-1; 14 bases map to TRBD2. V was pared by 4 bases and J by 7 bases, with 3 bases of the junction left unmatched. This CDR3 is built from 15 residues. Germline V gene data show CDR1 as SGHTA and CDR2 as FQGTGA.

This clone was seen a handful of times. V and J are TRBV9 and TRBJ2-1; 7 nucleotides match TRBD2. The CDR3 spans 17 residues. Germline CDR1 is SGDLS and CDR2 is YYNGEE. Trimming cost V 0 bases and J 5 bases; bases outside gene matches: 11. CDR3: CASSVGIAGDAHNEQFF. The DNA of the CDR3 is TGTGCCAGCAGCGTAGGGATCGCGGGAGATGCCCACAATGAGCAGTTCTTC.

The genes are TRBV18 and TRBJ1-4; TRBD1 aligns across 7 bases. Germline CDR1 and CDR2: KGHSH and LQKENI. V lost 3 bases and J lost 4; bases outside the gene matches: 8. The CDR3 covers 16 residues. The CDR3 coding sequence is TGTGCCAGCTCACCCAGAGGGGGCGCGGTTAATGAAAAACTGTTTTTT. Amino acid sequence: CASSPRGGAVNEKLFF.